Shown below are 27 T cell receptor beta chains from a single sample sequenced in a study of shared clonotypes between healthy human individuals. Using immunoSEQ multiplex PCR, the repertoire was profiled, and TCRdb retains in-frame clones only, with some absent. The sample shows approximately 500,000 clones, about 84% of them seen only once. The specimen was PBMCs. The receptors were sampled from a woman in her forties in good health. Some clones in this sample may be carry-over from other donors' samples.

The CDR3 reads CASSQDLVLAGMANTGELFF. CDR3 DNA sequence: TGTGCCAGCAGCCAAGATCTAGTACTAGCGGGGATGGCGAACACCGGGGAGCTGTTTTTT. The chain couples TRBV4-2 to TRBJ2-2; TRBD2 aligns across 10 bases. CDR3 length: 20 residues. The J segment lost 0 bases and the V segment lost 0 bases, leaving 10 bases of the junction unmatched. Germline loops: CDR1 LGHNA, CDR2 YNFKEQ.

The sample holds one count of this clone. This sequence joins TRBV7-6 and TRBJ1-4, with D tentatively TRBD1 (5 bases). Trimming took off 2 bases at V and 8 bases at J, with 12 bases between the two ends. Germline values: CDR1 SGHVS, CDR2 FNYEAQ. The CDR3 is 14 amino acids. The CDR3 DNA reads TGTGCCAGCAGCTTAAACGGGGGAGGCGAAAAACTGTTTTTT. Translated, it gives CASSLNGGGEKLFF.

The J gene is TRBJ1-4, the V gene TRBV5-8, with D unclear. Germline CDR1 and CDR2: SGHTS and YDEGEE. With 0 bases removed from V and 4 bases from J, the gap between germline ends came to 7 bases. The length of the CDR3 is 14 residues. The CDR3 region has the DNA TGTGCCAGCAGCTTGGGAGGGAATAATGAAAAACTGTTTTTT. It encodes CASSLGGNNEKLFF.

J is TRBJ2-7 and V is TRBV7-3; the match to TRBD1 covers 9 bases. The CDR3 length is 15 residues. The ends lost 5 bases at V and 1 base at J; junction bases unmatched: 6. Germline V gene data show CDR1 as SGHTA and CDR2 as FQGTGA. CDR3 loop: CASSPQGAQSYEQYF. CDR3 DNA sequence: TGTGCCAGCAGCCCACAGGGGGCACAATCCTACGAGCAGTACTTC. Together with reference TRBV7-3 and TRBJ2-7, the CDR3 gives the full variable domain: GAGVSQTPSNKVTEKGKYVELRCDPISGHTALYWYRQSLGQGPEFLIYFQGTGAADDSGLPNDRFFAVRPEGSVSTLKIQRTERGDSAVYLCASSPQGAQSYEQYFGPGTRLTVT.

The rearrangement joins TRBV5-4 to TRBJ2-7; no definite D call. Germline-derived CDR1 and CDR2 are SGHNT and YYREEE (reference sequence). V was clipped by 0 bases and J by 8 bases, with 6 bases between them. The CDR3 spans 11 residues. The CDR3 DNA sequence: TGTGCCAGCAGCTTGGCGGGCCAGCAGTACTTC. Amino acids: CASSLAGQQYF.

This chain joins TRBV7-3 and TRBJ1-1, with D uncertain. This CDR3 spans 15 amino acids. The V gene lost 11 bases and the J gene lost 1 base, with 20 bases spanning the gap. The germline V gene encodes CDR1 SGHTA and CDR2 FQGTGA. The CDR3 is CAPCYTWLENTEAFF. The DNA of the CDR3 is TGTGCCCCCTGTTATACGTGGTTAGAGAACACTGAAGCTTTCTTT.

A word on this clone: Since a much larger clone is just one base distant, this may be a read error. This chain connects TRBV19 to TRBJ2-2; no firm D call. The ends were cut back, 3 bases at V and 5 bases at J, with 4 bases in the middle. The germline V gene encodes CDR1 LNHDA and CDR2 SQIVND (reference sequence). The CDR3 is 12 residues long. Here the CDR3 DNA reads TGTGCCAGTAGTATTAGGACCGGGGAGCTGTTTTTT. Protein product: CASSIRTGELFF. Variable domain in full (rest from reference TRBV19 and TRBJ2-2): DGGITQSPKYLFRKEGQNVTLSCEQNLNHDAMYWYRQDPGQGLRLIYYSQIVNDFQKGDIAEGYSVSREKKESFPLTVTSAQKNPTAFYLCASSIRTGELFFGEGSRLTVL.

In the case of this clone: It differs at one base from a far larger clone, so likely a read error. Additional DNA sequences in this sample encode the identical CDR3. The V gene is TRBV5-1, the J gene TRBJ2-5; 7 positions agree with TRBD2. V was pared by 6 bases and J by 5 bases, with 13 bases of the junction left unmatched. Per germline, CDR1 SGHRS and CDR2 YFSETQ. The CDR3 loop spans 15 amino acids. The CDR3 protein is CASTNWGGSGETQYF. The CDR3 DNA sequence: TGCGCCAGCACAAATTGGGGCGGGAGTGGGGAGACCCAGTACTTC.

The chain uses TRBV28 and TRBJ2-7; a possible D gene is TRBD2 (6 bases). The germline V gene encodes CDR1 MDHEN and CDR2 SYDVKM. V shed 7 bases and J shed 7 bases, with 20 bases lying between them. The CDR3 has 14 amino acids. CDR3 sequence: CASTRAGKTGEQYF. The CDR3 nucleotides are TGTGCCAGCACCCGGGCGGGAAAAACGGGGGAGCAGTACTTC.

This clone was counted a single time. The rearrangement links TRBV5-6 to TRBJ2-7; D is uncertain. V lost 0 bases and J lost 4, with 5 bases in between. Germline values: CDR1 SGHDT, CDR2 YYEEEE. This CDR3 has 12 amino acids. CDR3: CASSLVEYEQYF. The CDR3 DNA reads TGTGCCAGCAGCTTGGTCGAGTACGAGCAGTACTTC.

The chain couples TRBV5-4 to TRBJ1-2; D is possibly TRBD1 (6 bases). Germline CDR1 and CDR2: SGHNT and YYREEE (reference sequence). With 2 bases removed from V and 6 bases from J, the gap between germline ends came to 11 bases. The CDR3 runs to 13 residues. The CDR3 nucleotides read TGTGCCAGCAGCTTACAGGGTGGGGATGGCTACACCTTC. The encoded protein is CASSLQGGDGYTF.

The chain has TRBV7-9 and TRBJ2-2; TRBD2 is a possible D gene (7 bases). CDR3 length: 16 residues. V was trimmed by 5 bases and J by 6 bases, leaving 19 bases between them. The germline gives CDR1 SEHNR, CDR2 FQNEAQ (reference sequence). The CDR3 protein is CASSRIGGAQPGELFF. The CDR3 bases are TGTGCCAGCAGCCGGATAGGGGGGGCGCAACCCGGGGAGCTGTTTTTT.

Note on this clone: A much more abundant neighbour one base away suggests this may be a read error. The chain recombines TRBV13 with TRBJ2-1; 13 nucleotides line up with TRBD2. V dropped 5 bases and J dropped 10; count of bases not matched to a gene: 17. This CDR3 spans 18 amino acids. CDR1 and CDR2 from the germline V gene are PRHDT and FYEKMQ (reference sequence). The CDR3 nucleotides read TGTGCCAGCAGCGAACGACTAGCGGGAGGACTTCCCAGCGAGGAGCAGTTCTTC. Translated: CASSERLAGGLPSEEQFF.

The sample holds many counts of this clone. V gene TRBV7-9 combines with J gene TRBJ2-1; 13 bases map to TRBD2. Germline CDR1 reads SEHNR; CDR2 reads FQNEAQ (reference sequence). The CDR3 sequence is 15 residues long. With V trimmed by 5 bases and J by 8 bases, 6 bases remained unmatched. The CDR3 DNA reads as TGTGCCAGCAGCCCGGGACTAGCGGGACACGATGAGCAGTTCTTC. Its translation: CASSPGLAGHDEQFF.

On this clone itself: Given a far larger clone just one base away, this is likely a sequencing read error. At the DNA level, this CDR3 is encoded by other sequences in the same sample as well. This chain connects TRBV5-4 to TRBJ1-2; the D gene is possibly TRBD1 (5 bases). Germline CDR1 SGHNT, CDR2 YYREEE (reference sequence). The CDR3 consists of 13 residues. CDR3 DNA: TGCGCCAGCAAGGGGAACGGCGTCTATGGCTACACCTTC. It translates to CASKGNGVYGYTF.

Concerning this clone: Other DNA sequences in the same sample also yield this CDR3. V is TRBV20-1 and J is TRBJ2-5, with unresolved D. This CDR3 region has 11 residues. Germline lookup yields CDR1 DFQATT and CDR2 SNEGSKA (reference sequence). The V and J ends lost 0 bases and 5 bases respectively, with 4 bases between them. In DNA, the CDR3 is TGCAGTGCTAGAGACCGGGAGACCCAGTACTTC. This gives the protein CSARDRETQYF.

The gene calls are TRBV19 and TRBJ1-2; no clear D gene. The CDR3 totals 11 residues. Germline V gives CDR1 LNHDA, CDR2 SQIVND (reference sequence). Trimming cost V 10 bases and J 4 bases, with 10 bases left between them. CDR3 sequence (DNA): TGTGCCACCCTAGGGAGCTATGGCTACACCTTC. Translating it yields CATLGSYGYTF.

In regard to this clone: A far larger clone lies a single base away; this is likely a read error. The genes are TRBV27 and TRBJ2-7, with 13 bases matching TRBD2. Germline CDR1 reads MNHEY; CDR2 reads SMNVEV (reference sequence). V trimming: 6 bases; J trimming: 3 bases; junction bases outside the gene matches: 2. The CDR3 contains 14 residues. Written as DNA, the CDR3 is TGTGCCAGCAGCCGACTAGCGGGAGGCTACGAGCAGTACTTC. Translated: CASSRLAGGYEQYF.

The chain has TRBV29-1 and TRBJ1-2, with 7 bases identical to TRBD1. With 4 bases clipped from V and 4 bases from J, the junction kept 6 bases outside the gene matches. The CDR3 is 13 residues long. The germline V gene has CDR1 SQVTM and CDR2 ANQGSEA. In DNA, the CDR3 is TGCAGCGTTGGAGCTCCAGGGGGCTATGGCTACACCTTC. Translating gives CSVGAPGGYGYTF.

With regard to this clone: This likely traces to a read error, being one base from a far larger clone. This sample includes further DNA sequences coding for the same CDR3. The chain recombines TRBV5-1 with TRBJ2-5; D is unresolved. This CDR3 contains 11 residues. V gave up 4 bases and J gave up 5 bases, with 6 bases separating them. Per germline, CDR1 SGHRS and CDR2 YFSETQ. The CDR3 region has the DNA TGCGCCAGCAGCCTATCCGAGACCCAGTACTTC. Protein sequence: CASSLSETQYF.

V gene TRBV28 combines with J gene TRBJ2-7; the D is unclear. CDR3 length: 13 amino acids. V was shortened by 6 bases and J by 0 bases, with 9 bases between the two germline ends. Germline CDR1 reads MDHEN; CDR2 reads SYDVKM. For the CDR3, the DNA is TGTGCCAGCAGCCCATGGGACTCCTACGAGCAGTACTTC. It codes for CASSPWDSYEQYF.

V and J are TRBV10-2 and TRBJ1-4; D gene uncertain. The CDR3 covers 15 residues. Trimming took 8 bases from V and 8 from J, leaving 21 bases between them. Germline V gives CDR1 WSHSY, CDR2 SAAADI. The CDR3 DNA sequence: TGCGCCAGCGGCGACACCCGCGGGCCGGGGGAAAAACTGTTTTTT. It translates to CASGDTRGPGEKLFF.

The CDR3 region is CASSMTGGEGYTF. CDR3 DNA: TGTGCCAGCAGCATGACAGGGGGCGAGGGCTACACCTTC. The chain couples TRBV7-9 to TRBJ1-2, with TRBD1 matching 10 bases. Looked up from germline, CDR1 is SEHNR and CDR2 is FQNEAQ (reference sequence). The CDR3 is 13 residues long. The ends lost 5 bases at V and 8 bases at J; junction bases unmatched: 5. Full variable domain (remainder filled in from reference TRBV7-9 and TRBJ1-2): DTGVSQNPRHKITKRGQNVTFRCDPISEHNRLYWYRQTLGQGPEFLTYFQNEAQLEKSRLLSDRFSAERPKGSFSTLEIQRTEQGDSAMYLCASSMTGGEGYTFGSGTRLTVV.

This clone was counted a few times. This chain links TRBV5-5 with TRBJ1-4; D gene ambiguous. Between the trimmed V and J ends, which lost 5 bases and 7 bases, there was a span of 15 bases. Germline V lookup: CDR1 SGHKS, CDR2 YYEKEE (reference sequence). The CDR3 covers 14 residues. CDR3 protein: CASSWTSASEKLFF. The CDR3 DNA reads TGTGCCAGCAGTTGGACCTCTGCGAGTGAAAAACTGTTTTTT.

The chain is built from TRBV28 and TRBJ1-1, with D possibly TRBD1 on 6 matching bases. V lost 5 bases to trimming and J lost 8 bases, with 18 bases between them. In germline, CDR1 is MDHEN, CDR2 SYDVKM. This CDR3 comprises 14 residues. The CDR3 DNA is TGTGCCAGCAGTCCCAACAGGGACTCAACCGAAGCTTTCTTT. This sequence encodes CASSPNRDSTEAFF.

The rearrangement joins TRBV15 to TRBJ2-1, with TRBD1 as a possible D gene (6 bases). This CDR3 comprises 14 residues. V lost 6 bases and J 5 bases, leaving 14 bases between the germline ends. Per germline, CDR1 LNHNV and CDR2 YYDKDF (reference sequence). The CDR3 bases are TGTGCCACCAGAGGGGTTTGGGGGCACAATGAGCAGTTCTTC. Translated: CATRGVWGHNEQFF. The full variable domain, rest sourced from reference TRBV15 and TRBJ2-1, is DAMVIQNPRYQVTQFGKPVTLSCSQTLNHNVMYWYQQKSSQAPKLLFHYYDKDFNNEADTPDNFQSRRPNTSFCFLDIRSPGLGDTAMYLCATRGVWGHNEQFFGPGTRLTVL.

The genes are TRBV28 and TRBJ2-7; D may be TRBD1 (5 bases). This CDR3 comprises 14 residues. Trimming took off 6 bases at V and 0 bases at J, with 12 bases between the two ends. Germline V gene sequence: CDR1 MDHEN, CDR2 SYDVKM. CDR3 nucleotide sequence: TGTGCCAGCAGGTCCCCAGGGCACTCCTACGAGCAGTACTTC. It translates to CASRSPGHSYEQYF.